The rows below give T cell receptor beta chains drawn from one sample of a study of blood T cell repertoires in COVID-19. TCRdb keeps only in-frame clones here, not all; method: immunoSEQ multiplex PCR. The data contain approximately 250,000 clones, 80% to 95% of them singletons. The sample was PBMCs or T cells enriched from blood (not recorded which). The receptor set was obtained from a man in his forties who had been exposed to COVID-19. Both conserved end residues are part of each CDR3. The D gene is left open where the match is weak. Clone sizes are given selectively: once, few, many, or a class where the clone is expanded.

TRBV19	NA	TRBJ1-5	TRBD1	CASSQGGNQPQHF	TGTGCCAGTAGTCAGGGGGGTAATCAGCCCCAGCATTTT
TRBV2	NA	TRBJ1-4	NA	CASSDSDEKLFF	TGTGCCAGCAGTGACTCGGATGAAAAACTGTTTTTT
TRBV7-9	NA	TRBJ1-2	NA	CASSDQALLGGYTF	TGTGCCAGCAGCGACCAGGCCCTTTTAGGAGGCTACACCTTC
TRBV6-5	NA	TRBJ1-1	NA	CASSPDIWGTEAFF	TGTGCCAGCAGCCCGGACATCTGGGGCACTGAAGCTTTCTTT
TRBV6-5	NA	TRBJ2-7	NA	CASSPTISYEQYF	TGTGCCAGCAGTCCGACTATCTCCTACGAGCAGTACTTC
TRBV5-5	few	TRBJ1-4	NA	CASSLGPTKGDNEKLFF	TGTGCCAGCAGCTTGGGACCTACCAAGGGGGATAATGAAAAACTGTTTTTT
TRBV7-6	NA	TRBJ2-1	TRBD1	CASIRSTGGFHEQFF	TGTGCCAGCATCCGTTCAACAGGGGGGTTTCATGAGCAGTTCTTC
TRBV14	once	TRBJ2-7	NA	CASSGSSGQPYEQYF	TGTGCCAGCAGCGGCTCCAGCGGGCAACCCTACGAGCAGTACTTC
TRBV9	NA	TRBJ2-1	NA	CASSVGSGYNEQFF	TGTGCCAGCAGCGTTGGTAGCGGCTACAATGAGCAGTTCTTC
TRBV9	NA	TRBJ2-1	TRBD2	CASSVGSGRAAEQFF	TGTGCCAGCAGCGTAGGTAGCGGGAGGGCCGCTGAGCAGTTCTTC
TRBV4-3	NA	TRBJ2-2	TRBD2	CASSLLSLASGELFF	TGCGCCAGCAGCCTGCTCTCACTAGCGTCCGGGGAGCTGTTTTTT
TRBV12-3/TRBV12-4	NA	TRBJ2-7	TRBD2	CASGPSGNYEQYF	TGTGCCAGCGGTCCTAGCGGGAACTACGAGCAGTACTTC
TRBV25-1	NA	TRBJ2-3	NA	CASSEYREVETQYF	TGTGCCAGCAGTGAATATAGGGAGGTCGAAACGCAGTATTTT
TRBV7-3	once	TRBJ2-1	TRBD1	CASSLTRDRAPEQFF	TGTGCCAGCAGCTTAACGCGGGACAGGGCCCCCGAGCAGTTCTTC
TRBV7-9	NA	TRBJ2-7	NA	CASSVYYEQYF	TGTGCCAGCAGCGTATACTACGAGCAGTACTTC